The present TCR beta chain was sequenced within a study of T cell repertoires in ileal Crohn's disease. Findings and limits, study-wide: Compared with non-smokers, active smokers at surgery showed more clonal expansions. Sorted CD8 T cells held more high-frequency clones than CD4.

The data were produced by immunoSEQ multiplex PCR, yet TCRdb's version contains in-frame clones alone and is incomplete. Of a few thousand clones listed, 69% are singletons. This clone is a singleton in its sample. Antigen specificity is unknown. A read error may account for a junction end that differs from germline. The time point is: neoterminal ileum biopsy at postoperative endoscopy, about 6 months after surgery. Looked up from germline, CDR1 is SGHRS and CDR2 is YFSETQ. CDR3 length: 13 residues. The TCR sequence derives from an adult with Crohn's disease. The sequencing sample was made of ileal tissue. V and J are TRBV5-1 and TRBJ1-2, with 9 bases that match TRBD1. The CDR3 nucleotides read TGTGCCAGCAGCCCTGGACAGGGGCAGCGCTACACCTTC. It yields the protein CASSPGQGQRYTF.